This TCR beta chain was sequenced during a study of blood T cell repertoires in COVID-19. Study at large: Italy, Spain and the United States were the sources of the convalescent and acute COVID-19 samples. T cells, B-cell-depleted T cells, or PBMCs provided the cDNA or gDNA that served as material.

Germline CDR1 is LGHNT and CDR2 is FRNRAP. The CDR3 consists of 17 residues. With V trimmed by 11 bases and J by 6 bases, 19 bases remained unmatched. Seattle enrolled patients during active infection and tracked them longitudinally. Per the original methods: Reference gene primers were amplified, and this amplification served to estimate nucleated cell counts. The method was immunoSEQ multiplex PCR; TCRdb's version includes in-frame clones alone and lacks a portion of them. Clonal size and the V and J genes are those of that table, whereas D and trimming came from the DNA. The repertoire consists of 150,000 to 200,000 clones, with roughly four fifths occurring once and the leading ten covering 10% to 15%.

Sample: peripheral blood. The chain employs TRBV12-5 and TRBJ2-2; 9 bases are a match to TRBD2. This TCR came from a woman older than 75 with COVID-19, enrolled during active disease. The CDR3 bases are TGTGCTCGGGGTTTGGTACCGGGCGGGGGGGCACCCGGGGAGCTGTTTTTT. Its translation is CARGLVPGGGAPGELFF.